One sample yielded the 30 T cell receptor beta chains listed below, sequenced in a study of blood T cell repertoires in COVID-19. TCRdb keeps only in-frame clones here, not all; method: immunoSEQ multiplex PCR. The sample has under 300,000 clones; more than 75% are singletons. Sequencing was done on a sample of peripheral blood. These receptors were obtained from a woman in her sixties or seventies with active or convalescent COVID-19.

The chain links TRBV7-2 to TRBJ1-2; a weak D match, TRBD1 (5 bases). V was pared by 1 base and J by 8 bases, with 8 bases between. This CDR3 is built from 12 residues. The germline CDR1 and CDR2 sequences are SGHTA and FQGNSA. In nucleotides, the CDR3 is TGTGCCAGCAGCTTAGATGCAGGGGGCTACACCTTC. Its translation is CASSLDAGGYTF.

This chain uses TRBV15 with TRBJ1-3; D may be TRBD1 (6 bases). CDR3 length equals 13 residues. V was pared by 3 bases and J by 4 bases, with 7 bases between. From germline, CDR1 is LNHNV and CDR2 YYDKDF (reference sequence). CDR3 amino acids: CATSSDRGNTIYF. CDR3 bases: TGTGCCACCAGCAGCGACAGGGGAAACACCATATATTTT.

The chain couples TRBV7-2 to TRBJ2-5, with TRBD2 matching 7 bases. Germline V gene data show CDR1 as SGHTA and CDR2 as FQGNSA. The V gene end was trimmed by 7 bases and the J gene end by 1 base; junction bases not matched to a gene: 6. CDR3 length: 14 residues. The CDR3 spells CASTPAGPQETQYF. As DNA, the CDR3 is TGTGCCAGCACCCCAGCGGGGCCCCAAGAGACCCAGTACTTC. The complete variable domain, with remaining parts taken from reference TRBV7-2 and TRBJ2-5, reads GAGVSQSPSNKVTEKGKDVELRCDPISGHTALYWYRQSLGQGLEFLIYFQGNSAPDKSGLPSDRFSAERTGGSVSTLTIQRTQQEDSAVYLCASTPAGPQETQYFGPGTRLLVL.

The chain is built from TRBV3-1 (or the pseudogene TRBV3-2) and TRBJ1-1; perhaps TRBD1 as D (6 bases). The germline CDR1 and CDR2 sequences are LGHDT and YNNKEL (reference sequence). The CDR3 totals 13 residues. V was cut by 4 bases and J by 7 bases, with 13 bases left in between. The CDR3 protein is CASSRGGSLEAFF. The CDR3 region has the DNA TGTGCCAGCAGCCGTGGGGGCAGCCTTGAAGCTTTCTTT.

This clone was counted at least ten times. The rearrangement uses TRBV13 and TRBJ2-1; TRBD2 aligns across 10 bases. The trim removed 5 bases at V and 2 bases at J, leaving 3 bases unmatched. The CDR3 totals 15 residues. CDR1 is PRHDT, CDR2 FYEKMQ, per germline (reference sequence). The CDR3 spells CASSRSGGAYNEQFF. The CDR3 DNA is TGTGCCAGCAGCCGAAGCGGGGGGGCCTACAATGAGCAGTTCTTC. Combining the CDR3 with reference TRBV13 and TRBJ2-1 gives the whole variable domain AAGVIQSPRHLIKEKRETATLKCYPIPRHDTVYWYQQGPGQDPQFLISFYEKMQSDKGSIPDRFSAQQFSDYHSELNMSSLELGDSALYFCASSRSGGAYNEQFFGPGTRLTVL.

The rearrangement joins TRBV7-2 to TRBJ2-1; no clear D gene. Per the germline V gene, CDR1 is SGHTA and CDR2 is FQGNSA. The ends were cut back, 0 bases at V and 7 bases at J, with 10 bases in the middle. The CDR3 has 14 residues. The CDR3 is CASSLARQSNEQFF. The CDR3 DNA reads TGTGCCAGCAGCTTAGCGCGGCAGTCAAATGAGCAGTTCTTC.

The chain has TRBV6-5 and TRBJ1-2, with 7 nucleotides matching TRBD1. Trimming took 10 bases from V and 0 from J; bases not matched to a gene: 5. From germline, CDR1 is MNHEY and CDR2 SVGAGI. The CDR3 sequence is 13 residues long. CDR3 nucleotides: TGTGCCACGGGGGACAGTTCTAACTATGGCTACACCTTC. It yields the protein CATGDSSNYGYTF.

The chain is built from TRBV2 and TRBJ2-6; D is unclear. V lost 4 bases to trimming and J lost 2 bases, with 12 bases between them. CDR1 is SNHLY, CDR2 FYNNEI, per germline. The CDR3 spans 16 residues. Here the CDR3 DNA reads TGTGCCAGCAGTGGTTTCGACACCGCTGGGGCCAACGTCCTGACTTTC. It codes for CASSGFDTAGANVLTF. Full variable domain (rest looked up from reference TRBV2 and TRBJ2-6): EPEVTQTPSHQVTQMGQEVILRCVPISNHLYFYWYRQILGQKVEFLVSFYNNEISEKSEIFDDQFSVERPDGSNFTLKIRSTKLEDSAMYFCASSGFDTAGANVLTFGAGSRLTVL.

This rearrangement joins TRBV27 to TRBJ2-7, with 9 bases matching TRBD1. The CDR3 is made up of 16 amino acids. CDR1 MNHEY and CDR2 SMNVEV come from the germline V gene (reference sequence). J gave up 2 bases and V 0 bases, and 5 bases lay outside the gene matches. The CDR3 spells CASSLSAGTGTYEQYF. CDR3 nucleotides: TGTGCCAGCAGTTTATCGGCAGGGACAGGGACCTACGAGCAGTACTTC.

This clone has just one count. This sequence joins TRBV3-1 (or the pseudogene TRBV3-2) and TRBJ1-4; D might be TRBD1 (6 bases). Trimming stripped 4 bases from V and 3 bases from J, with 15 bases between. The CDR3 has 16 amino acids. Germline CDR1 reads LGHDT; CDR2 reads YNNKEL (reference sequence). CDR3 loop: CASSPRLGGPNEKLFF. In nucleotides, the CDR3 is TGTGCCAGCAGCCCACGCCTGGGGGGGCCTAATGAAAAACTGTTTTTT.

Here the CDR3 reads CASSRLGTGHNEQFF. CDR3 nucleotide sequence: TGTGCCAGCAGTCGTCTTGGGACAGGCCACAATGAGCAGTTCTTC. The V and J genes are TRBV27 and TRBJ2-1; 8 positions agree with TRBD1. The trim removed 5 bases at V and 5 bases at J, leaving 8 bases unmatched. This CDR3 contains 15 residues. Germline CDR1 reads MNHEY; CDR2 reads SMNVEV (reference sequence).

This chain uses TRBV27 with TRBJ1-2, with 7 nucleotides matching TRBD1. The germline V gene has CDR1 MNHEY and CDR2 SMNVEV (reference sequence). The CDR3 extends over 12 amino acids. The junction had 7 bases not matched to a gene; V was cut back by 5 bases and J by 10 bases. For the CDR3, the DNA is TGTGCCAGCAGTCCCTCCGACAGGGCCTACACCTTC. This gives the protein CASSPSDRAYTF.

J is TRBJ1-5 and V is TRBV4-1; 10 bases map to TRBD1. The CDR3 has 17 amino acids. Per the germline V gene, CDR1 is MGHRA and CDR2 is YSYEKL. The V segment lost 4 bases and the J segment 3 bases; nucleotides outside the gene matches: 9. Here the CDR3 DNA reads TGCGCCAGCAGCCTGGATCCGGACAGGGGGTTCAATCAGCCCCAGCATTTT. It translates to CASSLDPDRGFNQPQHF.

V is TRBV11-2 and J is TRBJ2-7, with TRBD2 identical over 11 bases. The CDR3 covers 14 residues. CDR1 SGHAT and CDR2 FQNNGV come from the germline V gene. V dropped 5 bases and J dropped 4; count of bases not matched to a gene: 4. CDR3 region: CASSHTSGGYEQYF. The CDR3 DNA is TGTGCCAGCAGCCATACTAGCGGGGGATACGAGCAGTACTTC.

The V call is TRBV19, the J call TRBJ2-1; TRBD2 aligns across 13 bases. This CDR3 has 15 residues. Germline CDR1 and CDR2: LNHDA and SQIVND (reference sequence). V lost 7 bases, J lost 5 bases, and 5 bases stayed unmatched. DNA of the CDR3: TGTGCCAGTACCAGGACTAGCGGGGGACACAATGAGCAGTTCTTC. This translates into CASTRTSGGHNEQFF.

V usage is TRBV12-3 or TRBV12-4 and J usage is TRBJ1-1; D gene ambiguous. CDR3 length: 12 residues. The ends were cut back, 1 base at V and 10 bases at J, with 10 bases in the middle. The CDR3 here is CASSLEGEGAFF. CDR3 in DNA: TGTGCCAGCAGTTTAGAGGGAGAGGGAGCTTTCTTT.

The table lists this clone with a few counts. The genes are TRBV2 and TRBJ1-2, with D unclear. There are 11 residues in the CDR3. Germline CDR1 reads SNHLY; CDR2 reads FYNNEI. V dropped 2 bases and J dropped 8 bases, with 6 bases sitting between them. This CDR3 is CASSEPQGYTF. CDR3 nucleotides: TGTGCCAGCAGTGAACCTCAGGGCTACACCTTC.

In regard to this clone: The sample has other DNA sequences that encode this CDR3 too. This rearrangement joins TRBV5-1 to TRBJ1-1; a weak D match, TRBD1 (6 bases). The CDR3 consists of 16 residues. V was cut by 0 bases and J by 1 base, with 13 bases left in between. The germline V gene has CDR1 SGHRS and CDR2 YFSETQ. CDR3 protein: CASSLGQGRGNTEAFF. CDR3 in DNA: TGCGCCAGCAGCTTGGGGCAGGGGAGGGGGAACACTGAAGCTTTCTTT.

CDR3 residues: CASSHPQAGLDNEQFF. As DNA, the CDR3 is TGTGCCAGCAGCCATCCCCAAGCGGGGTTGGACAATGAGCAGTTCTTC. The chain has TRBV4-2 and TRBJ2-1, with 7 bases matching TRBD2. The germline gives CDR1 LGHNA, CDR2 YNFKEQ. The CDR3 runs to 16 residues. Trimming cost V 3 bases and J 5 bases; bases outside gene matches: 10.

The table lists this clone with a count of one. The chain couples TRBV6-2 or TRBV6-3 to TRBJ1-3; 8 nucleotides align to TRBD1. CDR3 length: 18 residues. Germline assignment: CDR1 MNHEY and CDR2 SVGEGT. V shed 6 bases, J shed 2 bases, and the junction held 15 bases outside the gene matches. The CDR3, as DNA: TGTGCCAGCAGCCACGAGTCTTTCAGGGGGCGGCCTGGAAACACCATATATTTT. Translating gives CASSHESFRGRPGNTIYF.

The CDR3 sequence is CASSYSAAPNEQFF. The CDR3 DNA follows: TGTGCCAGCAGTTACTCCGCCGCGCCCAATGAGCAGTTCTTC. The chain employs TRBV6-2 or TRBV6-3 and TRBJ2-1; D call uncertain. Germline CDR1 and CDR2: MNHEY and SVGEGT. Trimming took off 0 bases at V and 6 bases at J, with 9 bases between the two ends. The CDR3 runs to 14 residues.

V is TRBV29-1 and J is TRBJ1-1; 9 nucleotides match TRBD1. The germline gives CDR1 SQVTM, CDR2 ANQGSEA. The V gene end was trimmed by 7 bases and the J gene end by 1 base; junction bases not matched to a gene: 10. This CDR3 has 15 residues. The CDR3 region is CSAKTQGQGNTEAFF. The CDR3 DNA follows: TGCAGCGCGAAAACACAGGGACAGGGGAACACTGAAGCTTTCTTT.

The rearrangement links TRBV3-1 (or the pseudogene TRBV3-2) to TRBJ2-7; 7 bases are a match to TRBD1. The V gene's germline CDR1 is LGHDT and CDR2 YNNKEL (reference sequence). V shed 4 bases and J 4 bases; nucleotides not matched to a gene: 22. The CDR3 spans 19 residues. CDR3: CASSLFLSEGAKKVYEQYF. As DNA, the CDR3 is TGTGCCAGCAGCCTATTTCTGTCTGAGGGGGCGAAAAAGGTATACGAGCAGTACTTC.

The rearrangement links TRBV12-3 or TRBV12-4 to TRBJ1-1; D gene unclear. With 4 bases removed from V and 7 bases from J, the gap between germline ends came to 10 bases. The CDR3 extends over 12 amino acids. The DNA of the CDR3 is TGTGCCAGCAGTTCCCCGCGTGGTGAAGCTTTCTTT. This translates into CASSSPRGEAFF.

V usage is TRBV6-6 and J usage is TRBJ2-7; TRBD2 might be the D (6 bases). V gave up 0 bases and J gave up 0 bases, with 12 bases separating them. CDR1 is MNHNY, CDR2 SVGAGI, per germline (reference sequence). CDR3 length: 16 amino acids. In nucleotides, the CDR3 is TGTGCCAGCAGTTACTCCCCCGGAGGGGCCTCCTACGAGCAGTACTTC. Its protein is CASSYSPGGASYEQYF.

This clone appeared many times. This sequence joins TRBV11-2 and TRBJ2-1, with a possible D match to TRBD1 (6 bases). This CDR3 spans 15 amino acids. The germline V gene encodes CDR1 SGHAT and CDR2 FQNNGV. The germline V and J ends were trimmed by 6 bases and 0 bases, with 12 bases remaining between them. CDR3 sequence (DNA): TGTGCCAGCAGGACTGGACAGCTCTCCTACAATGAGCAGTTCTTC. Translated, it gives CASRTGQLSYNEQFF.

This clone was counted only a few times. The chain recombines TRBV20-1 with TRBJ2-1; the match to TRBD2 covers 9 bases. CDR3 length: 18 residues. Germline V gene data show CDR1 as DFQATT and CDR2 as SNEGSKA (reference sequence). Trimming at V came to 4 bases and at J to 1 base, leaving 14 bases not matched to a gene. The CDR3, as DNA: TGCAGTGCTACTGAAGCGGGCGGGGGGGCAAGGTCCTACAATGAGCAGTTCTTC. It specifies CSATEAGGGARSYNEQFF.

The J gene is TRBJ1-2, the V gene TRBV6-2 or TRBV6-3, with 8 positions matching TRBD1. CDR1 MNHEY and CDR2 SVGEGT come from the germline V gene. The J segment lost 5 bases and the V segment lost 5 bases, leaving 4 bases of the junction unmatched. The CDR3 is made up of 13 amino acids. DNA of the CDR3: TGTGCCAGCAGTCGGGGACAGGCTTATGGCTACACCTTC. Encoded protein: CASSRGQAYGYTF.

The J gene is TRBJ1-2, the V gene TRBV27; 12 positions match TRBD1. The length of the CDR3 is 15 residues. V trimming: 6 bases; J trimming: 8 bases; junction bases outside the gene matches: 10. Germline-derived CDR1 and CDR2 are MNHEY and SMNVEV (reference sequence). This CDR3 is CASSKIGTGGFGYTF. In DNA, the CDR3 is TGTGCCAGCAGCAAAATAGGGACAGGGGGCTTCGGCTACACCTTC.

The gene calls are TRBV11-2 and TRBJ2-1; 13 bases align to TRBD2. Germline CDR1 and CDR2: SGHAT and FQNNGV. The V and J ends lost 4 bases and 4 bases, in that order; junction bases with no gene match: 1. This CDR3 contains 15 residues. The CDR3 region has the DNA TGTGCCAGCAGCTCGGGACTAGCGGGGTACAATGAGCAGTTCTTC. Its protein is CASSSGLAGYNEQFF.